This is a list of T cell receptor beta chains from one sample in a study of blood T cells in healthy people across ages. TCRdb processed the 5' RACE reads anew with MiXCR; each CDR3 protein has one entry. This sample has roughly 1.6 million distinct CDR3 sequences, with roughly 32% found just once. Sequencing was performed on blood. These receptors were obtained from a woman aged 25 to 39 in good health. Each CDR3 is given with its conserved first and last residue.

v_call cdr3_aa
TRBV18 CASSPKADNEQFF
TRBV9 CASSVGTSGALNEQFF
TRBV20-1 CSVIDRATSYEQYF
TRBV12-3/TRBV12-4 CASSITEDYEQYF
TRBV7-9 CASSLRAGLTDTQYF
TRBV9 CASSGYDTGGRGSGTDTQYF
TRBV20-1 CSARAGNTGELFF
TRBV18 CASSIGTGVREQYF
TRBV20-1 CSARDVVNYGYTF
TRBV29-1 CSGAPALGAPNEQFF
TRBV20-1 CSAIRTSGGADTQYF
TRBV27 CASSLTAISTDAQYF
TRBV11-2 CASSLDSWQGKIRFF
TRBV10-2 CASSVVSGPRAGQFF
TRBV4-1 CASSWTGISGDSEQFF
TRBV5-1 CASSDTGLAGETQYF